The 3 T cell receptor beta chains given below trace back to one sample, sequenced in a study of T cells in Graves' hyperthyroidism and ophthalmopathy. Amplification of TCR beta CDR3 regions was performed using RNA transcripts as template. Primed by the HTBI set, a first-round RT-PCR was run on the TCR CDR3. TCRdb used MiXCR to reprocess the multiplex PCR reads, holding one entry per CDR3 protein. The sample yields 700,000 or so distinct CDR3 sequences, roughly 15% seen once. The specimen was blood. Source of these receptors: a man aged 18 to 30 with Graves' hyperthyroidism.

This clonotype was seen at least ten times. V is TRBV6-1 and J is TRBJ2-1; D is ambiguous. Trimming stripped 3 bases from V and 4 bases from J, with 22 bases between. Per germline, CDR1 MNHNS and CDR2 SASEGT. The CDR3 is made up of 18 amino acids. CDR3 in amino acids: CASSEWVADSGLYNEQFF. DNA for the CDR3: TGTGCCAGCAGTGAGTGGGTGGCCGATTCGGGCCTATACAATGAGCAGTTCTTC.

The chain couples TRBV2 to TRBJ2-2; 7 bases line up with TRBD2. The CDR3 runs 14 residues. From germline, CDR1 is SNHLY and CDR2 FYNNEI. The V segment lost 4 bases and the J segment 3 bases; nucleotides outside the gene matches: 2. Written as DNA, the CDR3 is TGTGCCAGCAGTGCGCGGGAGTACACCGGGGAGCTGTTTTTT. Encoded protein: CASSAREYTGELFF.

The genes are TRBV11-2 and TRBJ2-2; TRBD2 agrees at 9 bases. The CDR3 totals 19 residues. Germline trimming cut 0 bases from V and 4 bases from J; bases unmatched to any gene: 12. Germline CDR1 is SGHAT and CDR2 is FQNNGV. The CDR3 spells CASSLDQLAGEVGTGELFF. CDR3 bases: TGTGCCAGCAGCTTAGATCAATTAGCGGGAGAGGTTGGCACCGGGGAGCTGTTTTTT.